This T cell receptor beta chain was profiled in a study of blood T cell repertoires in COVID-19. Study as a whole: PBMCs, B-cell-depleted T cells, or T cells were the source of the cDNA or gDNA that made up the material.

V dropped 7 bases and J dropped 2 bases, with 7 bases sitting between them. The CDR3 is 12 residues long. Germline V gives CDR1 SNHLY, CDR2 FYNNEI. Here immunoSEQ multiplex PCR was the method, and the copy in TCRdb shows in-frame clones only, minus some. The sample lists around 49,000 clones; over 85% were seen once. This clone was detected only once. The sequenced sample was peripheral blood. The rearrangement uses TRBV2 and TRBJ2-3; D might be TRBD2 (5 bases). This sequence was found in a man between 60 and 75 years old with COVID-19, enrolled during active disease. CDR3 sequence reads: CASKAVTDTQYF. The CDR3 coding sequence is TGTGCCAGCAAAGCGGTCACAGATACGCAGTATTTT.